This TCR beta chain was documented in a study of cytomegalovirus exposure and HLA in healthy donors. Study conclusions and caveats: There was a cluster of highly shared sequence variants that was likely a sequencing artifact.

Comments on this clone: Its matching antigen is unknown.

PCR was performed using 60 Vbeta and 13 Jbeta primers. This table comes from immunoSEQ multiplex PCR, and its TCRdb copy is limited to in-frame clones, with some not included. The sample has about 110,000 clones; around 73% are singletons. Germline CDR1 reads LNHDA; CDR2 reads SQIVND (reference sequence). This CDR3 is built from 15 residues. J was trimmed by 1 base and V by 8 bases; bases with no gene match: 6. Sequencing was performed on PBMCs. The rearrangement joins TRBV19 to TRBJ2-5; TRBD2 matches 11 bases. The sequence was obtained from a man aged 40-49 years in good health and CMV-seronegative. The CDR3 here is CASRPGTSGQETQYF. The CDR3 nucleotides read TGTGCCAGTCGTCCGGGGACTAGCGGCCAAGAGACCCAGTACTTC. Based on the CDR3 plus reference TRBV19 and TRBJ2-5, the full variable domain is DGGITQSPKYLFRKEGQNVTLSCEQNLNHDAMYWYRQDPGQGLRLIYYSQIVNDFQKGDIAEGYSVSREKKESFPLTVTSAQKNPTAFYLCASRPGTSGQETQYFGPGTRLLVL.